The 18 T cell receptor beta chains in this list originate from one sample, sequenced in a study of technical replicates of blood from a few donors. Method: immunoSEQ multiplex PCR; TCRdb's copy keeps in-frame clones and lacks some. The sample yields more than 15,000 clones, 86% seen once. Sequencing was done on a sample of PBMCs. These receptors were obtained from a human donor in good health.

In DNA, the CDR3 is TGTGCCAGCACCGGGTGGACTGAAGCTTTCTTT. Its protein product is CASTGWTEAFF. The gene calls are TRBV5-8 and TRBJ1-1, with D unresolved. The V end was cut by 6 bases, the J end by 5 bases, with 8 bases between. This CDR3 comprises 11 residues. Per the germline V gene, CDR1 is SGHTS and CDR2 is YDEGEE.

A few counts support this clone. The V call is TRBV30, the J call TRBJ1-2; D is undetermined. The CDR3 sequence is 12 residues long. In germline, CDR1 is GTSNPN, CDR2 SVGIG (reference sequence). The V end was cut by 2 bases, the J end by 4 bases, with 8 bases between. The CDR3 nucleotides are TGTGCCTGGAGTAAACAGTTCTATGGCTACACCTTC. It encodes CAWSKQFYGYTF.

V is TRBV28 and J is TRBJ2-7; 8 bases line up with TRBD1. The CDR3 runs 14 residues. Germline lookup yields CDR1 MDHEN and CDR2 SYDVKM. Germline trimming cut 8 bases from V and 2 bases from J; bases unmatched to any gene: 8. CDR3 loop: CASRTGSFAYEQYF. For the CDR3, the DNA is TGTGCCAGCCGGACAGGGTCCTTTGCCTACGAGCAGTACTTC.

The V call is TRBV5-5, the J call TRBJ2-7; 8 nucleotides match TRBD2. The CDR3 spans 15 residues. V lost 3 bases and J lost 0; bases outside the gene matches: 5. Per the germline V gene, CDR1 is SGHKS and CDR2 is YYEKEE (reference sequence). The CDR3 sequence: CASSWGLGSSYEQYF. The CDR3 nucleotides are TGTGCCAGCAGCTGGGGACTAGGGAGCTCCTACGAGCAGTACTTC.

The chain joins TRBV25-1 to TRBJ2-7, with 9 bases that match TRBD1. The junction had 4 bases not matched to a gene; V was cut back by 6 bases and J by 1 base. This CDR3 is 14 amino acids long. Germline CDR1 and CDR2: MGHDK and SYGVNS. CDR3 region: CASSYGTGSYEQYF. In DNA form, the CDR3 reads TGTGCCAGCAGCTACGGGACAGGGTCCTACGAGCAGTACTTC.

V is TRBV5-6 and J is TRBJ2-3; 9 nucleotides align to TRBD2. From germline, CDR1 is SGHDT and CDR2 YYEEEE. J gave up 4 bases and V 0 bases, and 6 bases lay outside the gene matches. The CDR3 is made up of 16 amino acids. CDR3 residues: CASSLELAGLADTQYF. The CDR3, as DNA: TGTGCCAGCAGCTTGGAGCTAGCGGGACTTGCAGATACGCAGTATTTT.

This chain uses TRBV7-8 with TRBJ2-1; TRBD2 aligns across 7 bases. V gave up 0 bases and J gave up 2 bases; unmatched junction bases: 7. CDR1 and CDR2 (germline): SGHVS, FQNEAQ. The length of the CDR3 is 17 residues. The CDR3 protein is CASSLAYSGATYNEQFF. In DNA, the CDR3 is TGTGCCAGCAGCTTAGCGTACAGCGGGGCCACCTACAATGAGCAGTTCTTC.

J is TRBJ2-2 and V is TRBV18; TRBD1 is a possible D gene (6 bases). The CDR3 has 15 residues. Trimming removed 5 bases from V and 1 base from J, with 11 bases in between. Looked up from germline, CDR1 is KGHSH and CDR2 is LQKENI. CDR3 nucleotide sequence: TGTGCCAGCTCAGTCCTACAGGGGAACACCGGGGAGCTGTTTTTT. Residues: CASSVLQGNTGELFF.

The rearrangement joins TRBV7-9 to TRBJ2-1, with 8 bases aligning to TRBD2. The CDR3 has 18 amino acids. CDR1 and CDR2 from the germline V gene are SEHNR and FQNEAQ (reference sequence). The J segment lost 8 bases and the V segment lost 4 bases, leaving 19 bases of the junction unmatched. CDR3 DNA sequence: TGTGCCAGCAGCTCCACCCGCCCCCTCCCAGCGGGAGTGGATGAGCAGTTCTTC. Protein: CASSSTRPLPAGVDEQFF.

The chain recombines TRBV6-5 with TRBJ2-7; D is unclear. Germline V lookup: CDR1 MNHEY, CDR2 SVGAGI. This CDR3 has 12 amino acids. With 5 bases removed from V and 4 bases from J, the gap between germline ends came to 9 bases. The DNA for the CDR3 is TGTGCCAGCAGTGATTCTAGATACGAGCAGTACTTC. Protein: CASSDSRYEQYF.

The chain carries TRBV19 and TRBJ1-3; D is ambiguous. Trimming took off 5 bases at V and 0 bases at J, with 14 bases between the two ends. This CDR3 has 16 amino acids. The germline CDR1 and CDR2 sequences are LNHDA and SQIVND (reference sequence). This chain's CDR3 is CASSFTAVRSGNTIYF. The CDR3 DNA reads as TGTGCCAGTAGTTTCACCGCAGTCCGCTCTGGAAACACCATATATTTT.

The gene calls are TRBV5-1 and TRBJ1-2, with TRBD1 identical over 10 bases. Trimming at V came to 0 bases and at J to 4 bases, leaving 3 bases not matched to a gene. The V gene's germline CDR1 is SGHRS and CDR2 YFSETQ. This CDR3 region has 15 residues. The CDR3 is CASSLAGQGGYGYTF. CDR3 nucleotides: TGCGCCAGCAGCTTGGCCGGACAGGGGGGCTATGGCTACACCTTC.

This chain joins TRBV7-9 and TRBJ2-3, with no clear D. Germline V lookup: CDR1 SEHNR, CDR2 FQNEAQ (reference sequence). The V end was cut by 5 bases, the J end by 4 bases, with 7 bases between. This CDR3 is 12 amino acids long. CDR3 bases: TGTGCCAGCAGCATGGGCGCAGATACGCAGTATTTT. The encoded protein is CASSMGADTQYF.

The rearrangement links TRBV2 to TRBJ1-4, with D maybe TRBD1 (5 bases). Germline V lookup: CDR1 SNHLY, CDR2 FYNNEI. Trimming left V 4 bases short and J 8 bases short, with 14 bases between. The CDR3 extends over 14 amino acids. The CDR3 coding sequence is TGTGCCAGCAGTGGAAGGGGCGGAGAGGAAAAACTGTTTTTT. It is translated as CASSGRGGEEKLFF. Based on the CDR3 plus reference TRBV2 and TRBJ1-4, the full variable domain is EPEVTQTPSHQVTQMGQEVILRCVPISNHLYFYWYRQILGQKVEFLVSFYNNEISEKSEIFDDQFSVERPDGSNFTLKIRSTKLEDSAMYFCASSGRGGEEKLFFGSGTQLSVL.

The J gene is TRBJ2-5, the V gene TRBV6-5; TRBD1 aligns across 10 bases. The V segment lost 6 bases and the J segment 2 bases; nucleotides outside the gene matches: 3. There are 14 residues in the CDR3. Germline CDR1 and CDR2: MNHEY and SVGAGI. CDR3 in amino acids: CASRGDRGQETQYF. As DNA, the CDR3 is TGTGCCAGCAGAGGGGACAGGGGACAAGAGACCCAGTACTTC.

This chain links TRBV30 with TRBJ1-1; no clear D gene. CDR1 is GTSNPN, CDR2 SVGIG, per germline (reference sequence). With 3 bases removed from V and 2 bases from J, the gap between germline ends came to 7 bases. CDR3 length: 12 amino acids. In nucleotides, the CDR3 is TGTGCCTGGAGGGGCCTTAACACTGAAGCTTTCTTT. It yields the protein CAWRGLNTEAFF.

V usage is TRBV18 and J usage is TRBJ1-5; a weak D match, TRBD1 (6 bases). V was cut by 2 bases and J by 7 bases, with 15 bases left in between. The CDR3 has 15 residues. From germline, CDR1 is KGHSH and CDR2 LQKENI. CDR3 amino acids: CASSPGTLNVQPQHF. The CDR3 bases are TGTGCCAGCTCACCAGGGACACTCAACGTCCAGCCCCAGCATTTT.

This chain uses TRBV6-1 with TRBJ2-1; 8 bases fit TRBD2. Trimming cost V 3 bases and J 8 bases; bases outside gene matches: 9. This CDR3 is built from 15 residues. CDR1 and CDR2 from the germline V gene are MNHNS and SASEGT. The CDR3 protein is CASSEQGLGAHEQFF. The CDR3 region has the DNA TGTGCCAGCAGTGAGCAGGGACTAGGAGCCCATGAGCAGTTCTTC.